These 10 T cell receptor beta chains were sequenced from one sample in a study of PD-L1 blockade in urothelial cancer. The table came from immunoSEQ multiplex PCR; TCRdb's copy has only in-frame clones and leaves some out. The sample gives 50,000 to 60,000 clones, under 90% of which show up once; about 5.8% is in the top ten. Sequenced here: PBMCs, sampled around atezolizumab (anti-PD-L1) treatment. These receptors were collected from a man aged 40-49 years with urothelial cancer.

V is TRBV19 and J is TRBJ2-7, with TRBD1 matching 10 bases. CDR3 length: 16 amino acids. Germline lookup yields CDR1 LNHDA and CDR2 SQIVND (reference sequence). V shed 7 bases, J shed 3 bases, and the junction held 12 bases outside the gene matches. CDR3 protein: CASNPGVGTGDYEQYF. For the CDR3, the DNA is TGTGCCAGTAATCCTGGTGTAGGGACAGGGGACTACGAGCAGTACTTC.

The J gene is TRBJ2-1, the V gene TRBV4-1; 10 nucleotides match TRBD2. The ends lost 6 bases at V and 8 bases at J; junction bases unmatched: 10. Germline V gene sequence: CDR1 MGHRA, CDR2 YSYEKL. The CDR3 has 15 amino acids. The CDR3 bases are TGCGCCAGCAGACGTTTACTAGCGGGAAGGGATGAGCAGTTCTTC. Translated, it gives CASRRLLAGRDEQFF.

The chain combines TRBV9 with TRBJ1-1; 8 positions agree with TRBD1. From germline, CDR1 is SGDLS and CDR2 YYNGEE. V was clipped by 0 bases and J by 5 bases; unmatched bases: 3. The CDR3 is 14 residues long. CDR3 in amino acids: CASSVGDRGTEAFF. In DNA, the CDR3 is TGTGCCAGCAGCGTAGGTGACAGGGGAACTGAAGCTTTCTTT.

This clone was found once. This same CDR3 is encoded by further DNA sequences in the sample. The J gene is TRBJ2-7, the V gene TRBV7-8; a weak D match, TRBD1 (5 bases). Germline CDR1 SGHVS, CDR2 FQNEAQ. Trimming removed 4 bases at V and 0 bases at J, with 13 bases between. The CDR3 contains 15 residues. This chain's CDR3 is CASSSQTDFSYEQYF. The CDR3 bases are TGTGCCAGCAGCTCCCAGACAGATTTCTCCTACGAGCAGTACTTC.

The gene calls are TRBV7-8 and TRBJ2-6; the D is unclear. This CDR3 is 17 amino acids long. Germline lookup yields CDR1 SGHVS and CDR2 FQNEAQ. The ends were cut back, 7 bases at V and 5 bases at J, with 21 bases in the middle. In nucleotides, the CDR3 is TGTGCCAGCACCCGAAGCTCAGGTCCGTGGAGGGCCAACGTCCTGACTTTC. As protein: CASTRSSGPWRANVLTF.

The chain links TRBV19 to TRBJ1-1, with TRBD1 as a possible D gene (6 bases). This CDR3 has 14 amino acids. CDR1 and CDR2 (germline): LNHDA, SQIVND (reference sequence). The germline V and J ends were trimmed by 5 bases and 6 bases, with 16 bases remaining between them. CDR3 in DNA: TGTGCCAGTAGTGAGGTCGGGGGGGCCTCTGAAGCTTTCTTT. Amino acid sequence: CASSEVGGASEAFF. Using reference TRBV19 and TRBJ1-1 for the parts outside the CDR3, the full variable domain is DGGITQSPKYLFRKEGQNVTLSCEQNLNHDAMYWYRQDPGQGLRLIYYSQIVNDFQKGDIAEGYSVSREKKESFPLTVTSAQKNPTAFYLCASSEVGGASEAFFGQGTRLTVV.

V and J are TRBV5-6 and TRBJ2-7; 10 bases map to TRBD2. CDR1 is SGHDT, CDR2 YYEEEE, per germline. V shed 5 bases and J 2 bases; nucleotides not matched to a gene: 7. The CDR3 totals 15 residues. CDR3: CASRKSGRGAYEQYF. CDR3 coding DNA: TGTGCCAGCAGGAAAAGCGGGAGGGGAGCCTACGAGCAGTACTTC.

The chain combines TRBV6-6 with TRBJ2-5, with D perhaps TRBD1 (5 bases). Trimming removed 2 bases from V and 4 bases from J, with 17 bases in between. This CDR3 region has 16 residues. The V gene's germline CDR1 is MNHNY and CDR2 SVGAGI (reference sequence). CDR3 nucleotides: TGTGCCAGCAGTTACCCAACCTTGGGCAGGGTAGAGACCCAGTACTTC. The encoded protein is CASSYPTLGRVETQYF.

J is TRBJ1-3 and V is TRBV28; 8 positions match TRBD1. With V trimmed by 6 bases and J by 4 bases, 8 bases remained unmatched. The V gene's germline CDR1 is MDHEN and CDR2 SYDVKM. The CDR3 consists of 15 residues. The CDR3 reads CASSPLGQAGNTIYF. The CDR3 DNA sequence: TGTGCCAGCAGCCCCTTGGGACAGGCGGGAAACACCATATATTTT. Supplemented by reference TRBV28 and TRBJ1-3, the full variable domain reads DVKVTQSSRYLVKRTGEKVFLECVQDMDHENMFWYRQDPGLGLRLIYFSYDVKMKEKGDIPEGYSVSREKKERFSLILESASTNQTSMYLCASSPLGQAGNTIYFGEGSWLTVV.

This clone occurred a few times. The chain is built from TRBV5-5 and TRBJ1-1, with D possibly being TRBD1 (6 bases). The CDR3 runs to 14 residues. Trimming removed 4 bases from V and 5 bases from J, with 15 bases in between. Germline V gene sequence: CDR1 SGHKS, CDR2 YYEKEE (reference sequence). CDR3 DNA sequence: TGTGCCAGCAGCCCGCAGGGGAGGGGAACTGAAGCTTTCTTT. Protein product: CASSPQGRGTEAFF.